Each of the 20 T cell receptor beta chains below was sequenced from the same sample in a study of OX40 agonist ivuxolimab in advanced cancers. TCRdb keeps only in-frame clones here, not all; method: immunoSEQ multiplex PCR. The sample yields about 57,000 clones, nearly 85% seen once. The starting material was CD4+ or CD8+ T cells sorted from blood, obtained in a trial of the OX40 agonist ivuxolimab. The receptors derive from an adult with an advanced solid tumor such as melanoma, head and neck, liver or kidney cancer.

The chain employs TRBV6-5 and TRBJ2-7; D unresolved. Germline assignment: CDR1 MNHEY and CDR2 SVGAGI. Between the trimmed V and J ends, which lost 2 bases and 4 bases, there was a span of 9 bases. The CDR3 consists of 13 residues. The CDR3 spells CASSYGVPYEQYF. CDR3 DNA: TGTGCCAGCAGTTACGGGGTCCCGTACGAGCAGTACTTC.

The V and J genes are TRBV7-3 and TRBJ2-3; TRBD2 might be the D (5 bases). This CDR3 has 18 amino acids. V was trimmed by 0 bases and J by 4 bases, leaving 20 bases between them. Germline-derived CDR1 and CDR2 are SGHTA and FQGTGA. Written as DNA, the CDR3 is TGTGCCAGCAGCTTAACGCCGGCAGGTACTGGAGGAGCAGATACGCAGTATTTT. This translates into CASSLTPAGTGGADTQYF.

The chain has TRBV9 and TRBJ2-2, with a tentative D call TRBD2 (6 bases). V was shortened by 5 bases and J by 3 bases, with 23 bases between the two germline ends. Per the germline V gene, CDR1 is SGDLS and CDR2 is YYNGEE. This CDR3 comprises 18 residues. For the CDR3, the DNA is TGTGCCAGCAGGGCCCAGCGTGGGTTGCGGGAAGACACCGGGGAGCTGTTTTTT. Its translation is CASRAQRGLREDTGELFF.

The chain couples TRBV29-1 to TRBJ1-4, with D hard to call. The length of the CDR3 is 12 residues. Germline V gene sequence: CDR1 SQVTM, CDR2 ANQGSEA. Trimming removed 7 bases at V and 10 bases at J, with 16 bases between. This chain's CDR3 is CSAGAHEGKLFF. As DNA, the CDR3 is TGCAGCGCCGGTGCTCACGAAGGAAAACTGTTTTTT.

The chain couples TRBV11-2 to TRBJ2-1; D unclear. Trimming took off 5 bases at V and 1 base at J, with 6 bases between the two ends. The CDR3 totals 13 residues. Looked up from germline, CDR1 is SGHAT and CDR2 is FQNNGV. CDR3 in DNA: TGTGCCAGCAGCGTGGGGTCCTACAATGAGCAGTTCTTC. This codes for CASSVGSYNEQFF.

The gene calls are TRBV6-6 and TRBJ1-3; D ambiguous. The CDR3 extends over 14 amino acids. Germline V CDR1 and CDR2: MNHNY, SVGAGI (reference sequence). V was pared by 2 bases and J by 4 bases, with 9 bases between. CDR3 protein: CASSYGPAGNTIYF. DNA for the CDR3: TGTGCCAGCAGTTACGGCCCGGCGGGAAACACCATATATTTT.

This clone occurred once. The rearrangement joins TRBV2 to TRBJ1-2, with D hard to call. The CDR3 spans 13 residues. Germline V gene lookup returns CDR1 SNHLY and CDR2 FYNNEI. Deletions cut 6 bases from V and 2 bases from J, with 10 bases between. CDR3 sequence: CASSAQANYGYTF. The CDR3 DNA reads TGTGCCAGCAGCGCTCAGGCAAACTATGGCTACACCTTC. Complete variable domain (other parts from reference TRBV2 and TRBJ1-2): EPEVTQTPSHQVTQMGQEVILRCVPISNHLYFYWYRQILGQKVEFLVSFYNNEISEKSEIFDDQFSVERPDGSNFTLKIRSTKLEDSAMYFCASSAQANYGYTFGSGTRLTVV.

This chain links TRBV5-4 with TRBJ2-2; possibly TRBD1 for D (6 bases). This CDR3 is built from 13 residues. V was shortened by 7 bases and J by 6 bases, with 13 bases between the two germline ends. From germline, CDR1 is SGHNT and CDR2 YYREEE (reference sequence). CDR3: CASRTVASGELFF. DNA of the CDR3: TGTGCCAGCCGGACAGTGGCGTCCGGGGAGCTGTTTTTT.

This clone was picked up one time. This sequence joins TRBV19 and TRBJ1-5; 7 bases line up with TRBD1. Germline CDR1 and CDR2: LNHDA and SQIVND (reference sequence). The CDR3 length is 14 residues. V gave up 7 bases and J gave up 3 bases; unmatched junction bases: 6. The DNA for the CDR3 is TGTGCCAGTAACGACAGGGCACCCAATCAGCCCCAGCATTTT. Translating gives CASNDRAPNQPQHF.

This clone was recorded only once. The rearrangement uses TRBV6-5 and TRBJ2-1; D is undetermined. The CDR3 totals 11 residues. CDR1 is MNHEY and CDR2 is SVGAGI in the germline V gene. Trimming stripped 7 bases from V and 10 bases from J, with 11 bases between. DNA of the CDR3: TGTGCCAGCACCGGCGCGAGGGAGCAGTTCTTC. It is translated as CASTGAREQFF.

The chain has TRBV7-9 and TRBJ2-3; D not resolved. The CDR3 consists of 13 residues. Germline CDR1 is SEHNR and CDR2 is FQNEAQ (reference sequence). The germline V and J ends were trimmed by 5 bases and 4 bases, with 10 bases remaining between them. CDR3 region: CASSHPSPDTQYF. The CDR3 DNA reads as TGTGCCAGCAGCCACCCGAGTCCAGATACGCAGTATTTT.

This clone occurred once. The chain recombines TRBV7-3 with TRBJ2-1; TRBD2 matches at 10 bases. After removal of 4 bases from V and 8 bases from J, the junction contained 8 bases not matched to a gene. The CDR3 loop spans 15 amino acids. Germline assignment: CDR1 SGHTA and CDR2 FQGTGA. CDR3 DNA sequence: TGTGCCAGCAGCTCCAGCGGGAGGGCCCGGCATGAGCAGTTCTTC. As protein: CASSSSGRARHEQFF.

The chain links TRBV5-6 to TRBJ2-1; TRBD2 matches at 14 bases. Germline loops: CDR1 SGHDT, CDR2 YYEEEE. V lost 4 bases to trimming and J lost 10 bases; unmatched junction nucleotides: 10. This CDR3 has 16 amino acids. CDR3 in DNA: TGTGCCAGCAGCCCTCCGGGACTAGCGGGAGTAAGGGAGCAGTTCTTC. Its translation: CASSPPGLAGVREQFF.

As regards this clone: The sample contains more than one DNA sequence encoding this CDR3. The chain combines TRBV18 with TRBJ1-1, with D unclear. Trimming shortened V by 2 bases and J by 2 bases, and 6 bases separated the two germline ends. The length of the CDR3 is 13 residues. The germline V gene encodes CDR1 KGHSH and CDR2 LQKENI. For the CDR3, the DNA is TGTGCCAGCTCACCAGGGCGAAACACTGAAGCTTTCTTT. It encodes CASSPGRNTEAFF.

The chain is built from TRBV2 and TRBJ2-7; D tentatively reads TRBD1 or TRBD2 (6 bases each). The V and J ends lost 6 bases and 0 bases respectively, with 9 bases between them. Germline assignment: CDR1 SNHLY and CDR2 FYNNEI. This CDR3 has 13 residues. In nucleotides, the CDR3 is TGTGCCAGCAGGCGGGACATCTCCTACGAGCAGTACTTC. It translates to CASRRDISYEQYF.

This clone was seen many times. The genes are TRBV30 and TRBJ1-1, with TRBD1 as a possible D gene (6 bases). With 1 base removed from V and 1 base from J, the gap between germline ends came to 10 bases. CDR1 and CDR2 from the germline V gene are GTSNPN and SVGIG (reference sequence). This CDR3 has 14 residues. The CDR3 region is CAWSGDRRNTEAFF. CDR3 DNA: TGTGCCTGGAGTGGTGACAGGCGGAACACTGAAGCTTTCTTT.

The V call is TRBV29-1, the J call TRBJ2-3; 7 nucleotides agree with TRBD2. The V gene's germline CDR1 is SQVTM and CDR2 ANQGSEA. V trimming: 5 bases; J trimming: 4 bases; junction bases outside the gene matches: 3. This CDR3 is 12 amino acids long. Here the CDR3 DNA reads TGCAGCGTTAGGGGAGGGTCAGATACGCAGTATTTT. Its protein is CSVRGGSDTQYF.

This chain joins TRBV19 and TRBJ2-7, with D possibly being TRBD1 or TRBD2 (6 bases each). CDR1 is LNHDA and CDR2 is SQIVND in the germline V gene (reference sequence). Trimming took 9 bases from V and 3 from J, leaving 12 bases between them. This CDR3 is built from 12 residues. The DNA of the CDR3 is TGTGCCAGCGCGGGACACAACTACGAGCAGTACTTC. Its translation: CASAGHNYEQYF.

A remark on this clone: This sample includes further DNA sequences coding for the same CDR3. The chain uses TRBV28 and TRBJ1-2; TRBD1 is a possible D gene (5 bases). From germline, CDR1 is MDHEN and CDR2 SYDVKM. This CDR3 spans 13 amino acids. The V end was cut by 4 bases, the J end by 4 bases, with 10 bases between. The CDR3 coding sequence is TGTGCCAGCAGTTCGCCAGGGCTCTATGGCTACACCTTC. This translates into CASSSPGLYGYTF.

This chain uses TRBV5-1 with TRBJ2-1, with TRBD2 matching over 10 bases. This CDR3 has 16 amino acids. CDR1 and CDR2 (germline): SGHRS, YFSETQ. Trimming took 4 bases from V and 8 from J; bases not matched to a gene: 12. CDR3 nucleotides: TGCGCCAGCAGCACTGGGACTAGCGCCCACCTCCATGAGCAGTTCTTC. Protein product: CASSTGTSAHLHEQFF. Full variable domain (remainder filled in from reference TRBV5-1 and TRBJ2-1): KAGVTQTPRYLIKTRGQQVTLSCSPISGHRSVSWYQQTPGQGLQFLFEYFSETQRNKGNFPGRFSGRQFSNSRSEMNVSTLELGDSALYLCASSTGTSAHLHEQFFGPGTRLTVL.